This TCR beta chain was recovered during a study of blood T cell repertoires in COVID-19. Whole-study context: Specimens from acute and convalescent COVID-19 originated in the United States, Italy and Spain.

Here immunoSEQ multiplex PCR was the method, and the copy in TCRdb shows in-frame clones only, minus some. In the table there are some 110,000 clones, 86% of which are singletons. V lost 0 bases and J 6 bases, leaving 12 bases between the germline ends. CDR1 is GTSNPN, CDR2 SVGIG, per germline (reference sequence). This CDR3 has 13 amino acids. The genes are TRBV30 and TRBJ2-7; no reliable D call. The specimen sequenced was peripheral blood. The sequence was collected from a man aged 40-55 years with acute or convalescent COVID-19. The CDR3 is CAWSVNSPAEQYF. The CDR3 nucleotides read TGTGCCTGGAGTGTTAATAGCCCGGCCGAGCAGTACTTC.